The 11 T cell receptor beta chains given below trace back to one sample, sequenced in a study of beta chain features in type 1 diabetes. Whole-study findings and limits: TCRB CDR3 length was moderately but significantly reduced in all four CD4+ subsets of Type 1 diabetes patients.

All of the isolated RNA was reverse transcribed, so expressed TCRB transcripts were sequenced. The assay was immunoSEQ multiplex PCR, and TCRdb's table has in-frame clones only and misses some. This table has more than 100,000 clones, approximately 9% appearing once. What these receptors recognize is not known. What was sequenced was central memory CD4+ T cells from blood. These receptors all come from a young man with type 1 diabetes.

This clone has just a few counts. The V and J genes are TRBV9 and TRBJ1-6, with a possible D match to TRBD1 (6 bases). V was shortened by 4 bases and J by 0 bases, with 11 bases between the two germline ends. The CDR3 has 16 residues. Germline V gene data show CDR1 as SGDLS and CDR2 as YYNGEE. CDR3 amino acids: CASSIRDNSYNSPLHF. CDR3 bases: TGTGCCAGCAGCATCCGGGACAACTCCTATAATTCACCCCTCCACTTT.

There are a few counts of this clone. J is TRBJ1-6 and V is TRBV18; D unresolved. The CDR3 is 15 amino acids. In germline, CDR1 is KGHSH, CDR2 LQKENI. Trimming left V 4 bases short and J 9 bases short, with 16 bases between. CDR3 in amino acids: CASSRTGIGGSPLHF. CDR3 bases: TGTGCCAGCTCACGAACCGGGATCGGAGGTTCACCCCTCCACTTT.

This clone was seen a single time. The chain has TRBV11-2 and TRBJ2-6; D is possibly TRBD1 (6 bases). CDR3 length equals 17 residues. Germline V gives CDR1 SGHAT, CDR2 FQNNGV. V was shortened by 2 bases and J by 4 bases, with 15 bases between the two germline ends. The CDR3 DNA is TGTGCCAGCAGCTTATTCAGGGGAGTAGCAGGGGCCAACGTCCTGACTTTC. Protein: CASSLFRGVAGANVLTF.

This clone came up a few times. V gene TRBV5-6 combines with J gene TRBJ2-5; D not certain. V dropped 5 bases and J dropped 9 bases, with 8 bases sitting between them. The CDR3 loop spans 10 amino acids. Germline V lookup: CDR1 SGHDT, CDR2 YYEEEE. DNA for the CDR3: TGTGCCAGCAGTTCTACGGCCCAGTACTTC. This sequence encodes CASSSTAQYF.

In its sample, this clone was seen a few times. The chain employs TRBV30 and TRBJ1-2; D not certain. V was cut by 1 base and J by 5 bases, with 14 bases left in between. The length of the CDR3 is 14 residues. Germline-derived CDR1 and CDR2 are GTSNPN and SVGIG (reference sequence). Here the CDR3 reads CAWSGEGIGYGYTF. Here the CDR3 DNA reads TGTGCCTGGAGTGGAGAGGGTATAGGGTATGGCTACACCTTC.

This clone was observed a handful of times. This chain uses TRBV5-6 with TRBJ2-2, with 11 nucleotides matching TRBD1. J gave up 4 bases and V 7 bases, and 3 bases lay outside the gene matches. The CDR3 has 14 residues. Germline V CDR1 and CDR2: SGHDT, YYEEEE. CDR3 in amino acids: CASRTGGITGELFF. CDR3 coding DNA: TGTGCCAGCCGGACAGGGGGCATCACCGGGGAGCTGTTTTTT.

The genes are TRBV5-1 and TRBJ2-7; 7 bases agree with TRBD1. After removal of 5 bases from V and 3 bases from J, the junction contained 17 bases not matched to a gene. Germline V gives CDR1 SGHRS, CDR2 YFSETQ. The CDR3 loop spans 17 amino acids. The CDR3: CASRARDRPYEGYEQYF. In nucleotides, the CDR3 is TGCGCCAGCAGAGCTCGGGACAGACCCTACGAGGGCTACGAGCAGTACTTC.

In its sample, this clone was seen many times. The CDR3 DNA reads as TGTGCCAGCAGCTTACCGGAGAACAATGAGCAGTTCTTC. Amino acids: CASSLPENNEQFF. This chain links TRBV11-1 with TRBJ2-1, with no clear D. CDR1 is SGHAT and CDR2 is FQDESV in the germline V gene (reference sequence). The CDR3 covers 13 residues. Trimming pared 2 bases from V and 5 bases from J, leaving 7 bases between.

The chain employs TRBV5-4 and TRBJ1-1, with TRBD1 matching over 8 bases. CDR1 SGHNT and CDR2 YYREEE come from the germline V gene (reference sequence). V shed 4 bases, J shed 0 bases, and the junction held 8 bases outside the gene matches. The CDR3 has 16 amino acids. The CDR3: CASSSSTGAMNTEAFF. The DNA of the CDR3 is TGTGCCAGCAGCAGTTCGACAGGGGCGATGAACACTGAAGCTTTCTTT. The entire variable domain, with the rest obtained from reference TRBV5-4 and TRBJ1-1, is as follows: ETGVTQSPTHLIKTRGQQVTLRCSSQSGHNTVSWYQQALGQGPQFIFQYYREEENGRGNFPPRFSGLQFPNYSSELNVNALELDDSALYLCASSSSTGAMNTEAFFGQGTRLTVV.

The chain recombines TRBV7-2 with TRBJ2-3; perhaps TRBD2 as D (6 bases). CDR1 is SGHTA, CDR2 FQGNSA, per germline. The ends were cut back, 6 bases at V and 4 bases at J, with 14 bases in the middle. The CDR3 spans 14 residues. CDR3: CASSLGWGADTQYF. In nucleotides, the CDR3 is TGTGCCAGCAGTCTAGGGTGGGGGGCAGATACGCAGTATTTT. Using reference TRBV7-2 and TRBJ2-3 for the parts outside the CDR3, the full variable domain is GAGVSQSPSNKVTEKGKDVELRCDPISGHTALYWYRQSLGQGLEFLIYFQGNSAPDKSGLPSDRFSAERTGGSVSTLTIQRTQQEDSAVYLCASSLGWGADTQYFGPGTRLTVL.

This clone was seen a handful of times. This rearrangement joins TRBV9 to TRBJ2-5; maybe TRBD1 (6 bases). The CDR3 runs to 15 residues. Germline loops: CDR1 SGDLS, CDR2 YYNGEE. The V end lost 1 base, the J end lost 5 bases, and 15 bases lay between the germline ends. DNA of the CDR3: TGTGCCAGCAGCGTAAGTGGGGGCCTACGGGAGACCCAGTACTTC. This gives the protein CASSVSGGLRETQYF.